Described below is a single T cell receptor beta chain sequence and its context. The CDR3 is made up of 15 amino acids. In germline, CDR1 is MNHNS, CDR2 SASEGT. The J segment lost 2 bases and the V segment lost 0 bases, leaving 1 base of the junction unmatched. These data are taken from a study of shared clonotypes between healthy human individuals. Several immunoSEQ plates held equal portions of the genomic DNA taken from each subset. Tens of thousands of T cell genomes, or about 320 ng DNA, went into unsorted PBMC replicate PCRs. Sequencing used immunoSEQ multiplex PCR; TCRdb keeps in-frame clones, though not all of them. This repertoire shows approximately 480,000 clones, 75% to 80% found once; its top ten account for approximately 13%.

V and J are TRBV6-1 and TRBJ2-1; 7 positions match TRBD2. The TCR originated in a woman aged 40 to 49 in good health. Some clones in this sample may be carry-over from other donors' samples. Sequencing was done on a sample of PBMCs. The CDR3 region has the DNA TGTGCCAGCAGTGAAGCCCTAGCGGCCTACAATGAGCAGTTCTTC. Its protein product is CASSEALAAYNEQFF.